These T cell receptor beta chains were read from a single sample in a study of vaccination effects on CD4 cells after COVID-19. No antigen has been identified for these receptors. The assay was immunoSEQ multiplex PCR, and TCRdb's table has in-frame clones only and misses some. The table lists roughly 59,000 clones, about 73% of them singletons. The source material was CD4+ T cells from PBMCs cultured with HCoV-OC43 spike peptides, sampled after COVID-19 vaccination. These receptors were collected from a human donor who received a COVID-19 vaccine. The conserved cysteine and the conserved F or W are not part of the CDR3 here. The order of the fields is J gene, V gene, D gene, CDR3 protein. A D gene is named only where the DNA matches it firmly.

>TRBJ1-2|TRBV5-1|TRBD1
ASSTGDGNYGYT
>TRBJ2-6|TRBV21-1|NA
ASSKAKTGTLSSGANVLT
>TRBJ2-1|TRBV14|NA
ASSQENFGTPSSYNEQF
>TRBJ2-2|TRBV5-1|TRBD2
ASSWGTSDTGELF
>TRBJ2-2|TRBV25-1|TRBD2
ASSEWTSGRTGELF
>TRBJ2-3|TRBV18|TRBD1
ASSPPAPRDRDSDTQY
>TRBJ2-2|TRBV2|TRBD2
ASSRLAGQNTGELF
>TRBJ1-4|TRBV12-5|NA
ASGLRQGTEKLF
>TRBJ1-4|TRBV30|NA
ASELFGNEKLF
>TRBJ2-1|TRBV2|NA
ASQGSGSYNEQF
>TRBJ1-2|TRBV2|NA
ASRQGDYGYT
>TRBJ2-5|TRBV25-1|NA
ASSDPHGRTTAQY
>TRBJ2-3|TRBV2|NA
ASGGAEDTQY
>TRBJ1-2|TRBV10-3|TRBD1
AISDRTGWAGEPT
>TRBJ1-6|TRBV19|TRBD1
ASNPGQGNSPLH
>TRBJ2-5|TRBV7-2|TRBD2
ASSAWGGEETQY
>TRBJ1-5|TRBV18|NA
ASSPILNQPQH
>TRBJ2-5|TRBV2|TRBD2
ASSPWTSGNKETQY
>TRBJ1-1|TRBV19|NA
ASSIDRGMNTEAF
>TRBJ1-2|TRBV5-1|TRBD1
ASSPGQENYGYT
>TRBJ1-1|TRBV24-1|NA
ATSDPPGTEAF
>TRBJ1-3|TRBV12-3/TRBV12-4|NA
ASSRNTIY
>TRBJ2-3|TRBV6-5|NA
ASSYLASTDTQY
>TRBJ2-5|TRBV18|TRBD2
ASSPRLAGEETQY
>TRBJ1-5|TRBV6-5|NA
ASSSGFGQPQH
>TRBJ1-2|TRBV6-5|NA
ASIKPGISGGYT
>TRBJ1-3|TRBV6-5|NA
ASRVGFSGNTIY
>TRBJ1-2|TRBV25-1|NA
ASSGDRNIGGYT
>TRBJ2-5|TRBV7-2|NA
ASSNRRSETQY
>TRBJ1-1|TRBV27|NA
ASSSRGITEAF
>TRBJ1-5|TRBV25-1|NA
ASSFGSLNQPQH
>TRBJ1-5|TRBV6-6|NA
ASSYTQGNANQPQH